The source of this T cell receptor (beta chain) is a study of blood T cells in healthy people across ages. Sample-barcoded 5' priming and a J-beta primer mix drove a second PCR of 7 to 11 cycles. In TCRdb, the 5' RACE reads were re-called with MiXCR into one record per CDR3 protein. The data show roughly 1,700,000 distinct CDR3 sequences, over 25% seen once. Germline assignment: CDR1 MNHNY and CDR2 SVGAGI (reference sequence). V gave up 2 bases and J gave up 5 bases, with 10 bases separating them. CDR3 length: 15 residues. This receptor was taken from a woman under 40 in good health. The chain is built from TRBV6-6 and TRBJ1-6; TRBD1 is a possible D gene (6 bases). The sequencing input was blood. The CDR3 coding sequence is TGTGCCAGCAGTTACACAGGGCGTAATAATTCACCCCTCCACTTT. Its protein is CASSYTGRNNSPLHF.